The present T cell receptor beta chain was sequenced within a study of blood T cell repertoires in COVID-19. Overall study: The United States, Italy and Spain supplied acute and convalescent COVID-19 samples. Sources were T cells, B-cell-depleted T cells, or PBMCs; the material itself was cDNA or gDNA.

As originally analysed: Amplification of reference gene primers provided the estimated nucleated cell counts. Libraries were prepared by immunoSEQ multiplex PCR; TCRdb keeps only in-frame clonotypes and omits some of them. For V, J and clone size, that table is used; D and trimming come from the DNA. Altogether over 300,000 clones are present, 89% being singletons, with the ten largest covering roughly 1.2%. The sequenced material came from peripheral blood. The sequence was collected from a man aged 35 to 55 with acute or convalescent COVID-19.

CDR3 coding DNA: TGCGCCAGCAGCCAAGAAAGGGGACTAGCTGGCCACGAGACCCAGTACTTC. Protein product: CASSQERGLAGHETQYF. The chain combines TRBV4-3 with TRBJ2-5, with TRBD2 matching over 9 bases. The J segment lost 5 bases and the V segment lost 0 bases, leaving 10 bases of the junction unmatched. Germline V gene sequence: CDR1 LGHNA, CDR2 YSLEER. The length of the CDR3 is 17 residues.